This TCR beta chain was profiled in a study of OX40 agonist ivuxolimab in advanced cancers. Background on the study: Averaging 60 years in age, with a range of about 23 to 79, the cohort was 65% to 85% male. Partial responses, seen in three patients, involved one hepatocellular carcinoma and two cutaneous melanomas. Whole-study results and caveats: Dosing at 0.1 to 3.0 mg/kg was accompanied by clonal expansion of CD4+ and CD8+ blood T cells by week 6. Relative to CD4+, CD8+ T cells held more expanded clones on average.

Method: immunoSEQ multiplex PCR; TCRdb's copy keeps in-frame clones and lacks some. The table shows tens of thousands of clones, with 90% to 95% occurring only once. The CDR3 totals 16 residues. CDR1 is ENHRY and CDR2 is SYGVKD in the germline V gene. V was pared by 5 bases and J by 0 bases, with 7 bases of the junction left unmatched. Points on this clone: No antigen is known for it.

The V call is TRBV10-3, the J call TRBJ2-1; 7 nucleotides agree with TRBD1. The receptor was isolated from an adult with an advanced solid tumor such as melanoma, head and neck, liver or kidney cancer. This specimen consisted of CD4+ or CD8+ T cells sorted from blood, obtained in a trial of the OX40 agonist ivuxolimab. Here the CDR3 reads CAISYPGTASYNEQFF. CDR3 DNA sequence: TGTGCCATCAGTTATCCCGGGACAGCCTCCTACAATGAGCAGTTCTTC.